This T cell receptor beta chain was identified during a study of cytomegalovirus exposure and HLA in healthy donors. 60 Vbeta and 13 Jbeta primers were used in PCR. Repertoires were generated with immunoSEQ multiplex PCR, while TCRdb's copy carries only in-frame clones and drops some. The sample lists under 150,000 clones; approximately 80% were seen once. Trimming at V came to 4 bases and at J to 4 bases, leaving 4 bases not matched to a gene. From germline, CDR1 is SGDLS and CDR2 YYNGEE. CDR3 length equals 13 residues. The sample was PBMCs. The TCR sequence derives from a woman aged 45 to 65 in good health and CMV-seropositive. The chain recombines TRBV9 with TRBJ2-5, with 7 bases aligning to TRBD2. In DNA form, the CDR3 reads TGTGCCAGCAGCCTGCGGGGGAGAGAGACCCAGTACTTC. Translation gives CASSLRGRETQYF.